This TCR beta chain was captured by sequencing in a study of T cell repertoires in cytomegalovirus infection. The overall study: CMV infection plus the matching HLA type was flagged by public TCR beta signatures. Study findings and constraints: The study found HLA-C-restricted CMV-specific TCR beta clonotypes dominating the ex vivo response.

From the reads, TCRdb called clonotypes with MiXCR, one entry per CDR3 protein. The repertoire consists of around 100,000 distinct CDR3 sequences, with over 40% occurring once and the leading ten covering around 74%. This clonotype was recorded at least ten times. What it binds is unknown. This CDR3 region has 14 residues. V shed 2 bases and J 3 bases; nucleotides not matched to a gene: 4. V and J are TRBV12-3 or TRBV12-4 and TRBJ2-7; TRBD1 agrees at 7 bases. This receptor was obtained from a human donor in good health (CMV status not recorded). Some clones in this sample may be carry-over from other donors' samples. Source: CD8+ T cells from cultured PBMCs, taken from culture after CMV antigen stimulation. The CDR3 nucleotides read TGTGCCAGCAGTTTAACTTCAGGGGGCTACGAGCAGTACTTC. Residues: CASSLTSGGYEQYF.